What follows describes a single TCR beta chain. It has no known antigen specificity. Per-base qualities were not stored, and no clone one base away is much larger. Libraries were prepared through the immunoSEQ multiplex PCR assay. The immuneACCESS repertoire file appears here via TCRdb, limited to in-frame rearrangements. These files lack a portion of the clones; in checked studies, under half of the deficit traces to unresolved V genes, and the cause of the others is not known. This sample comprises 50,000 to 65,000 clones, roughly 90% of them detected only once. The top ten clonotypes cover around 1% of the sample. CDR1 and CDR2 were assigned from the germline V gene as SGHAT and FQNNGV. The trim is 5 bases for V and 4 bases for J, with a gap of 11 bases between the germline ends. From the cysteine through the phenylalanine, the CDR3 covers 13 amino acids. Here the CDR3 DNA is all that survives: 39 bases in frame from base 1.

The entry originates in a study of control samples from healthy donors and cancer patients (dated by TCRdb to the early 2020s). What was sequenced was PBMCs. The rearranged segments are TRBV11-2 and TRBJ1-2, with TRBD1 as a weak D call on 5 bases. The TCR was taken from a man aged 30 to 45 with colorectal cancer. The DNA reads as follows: TGTGCCAGCAGCCGCGACAGTTTCTATGGCTACACCTTC. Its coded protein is CASSRDSFYGYTF.